This T cell receptor (beta chain) was sequenced during a study of T-cell reconstitution after alpha-beta-depleted transplantation in children. This clonotype was found many times. This CDR3 contains 16 residues. V trimming: 5 bases; J trimming: 1 base; junction bases outside the gene matches: 5. Germline V gene data show CDR1 as SEHNR and CDR2 as FQNEAQ (reference sequence). For TCRbeta, the library was prepared with unique molecular identifiers. Using its own MiXCR run on the PCR reads, TCRdb lists one record per CDR3 protein. The sample lists approximately 500,000 distinct CDR3 sequences; roughly 10% were seen once.

The TCR comes from a child aged 2-15 years with inherited bone marrow failure, due to receive a stem cell transplant. The sample was PBMCs, taken before TCRalphabeta/CD19-depleted stem cell transplant. The chain carries TRBV7-9 and TRBJ2-3; TRBD2 agrees at 11 bases. DNA of the CDR3: TGTGCCAGCAGCACTGGGACTAGCGGTGGCACAGATACGCAGTATTTT. Amino acid sequence: CASSTGTSGGTDTQYF.